Included here is one T cell receptor beta chain sequence, with context. Its cognate antigen is unknown. The source of the sample is a study of cytomegalovirus exposure and HLA in healthy donors. Study at large: Early on, a data release was issued that held roughly 86 million unique TCRs from HLA-typed donors.

V lost 0 bases and J lost 4; bases outside the gene matches: 5. The CDR3 extends over 15 amino acids. The V gene's germline CDR1 is SGDLS and CDR2 YYNGEE. Study-wide findings and caveats: At a 0.05 false discovery rate, a later analysis found some 18,000 TCR beta sequences to be associated with HLA alleles.

The primer mix had 60 Vbeta and 13 Jbeta primers. Sequenced by immunoSEQ multiplex PCR; TCRdb stores in-frame clones only, minus some. The data hold roughly 200,000 clones, with roughly nine tenths observed a single time. V usage is TRBV9 and J usage is TRBJ2-5; 8 bases agree with TRBD2. The receptor's source is a boy aged 2 to 10 in good health and CMV-seronegative. The specimen was PBMCs. CDR3 in DNA: TGTGCCAGCAGCGTAGACGGGACTAGACGAGAGACCCAGTACTTC. Translation gives CASSVDGTRRETQYF.